The 25 T cell receptor beta chains below all came from one sample that was sequenced in a study of preoperative IRX-2 immunotherapy in early breast cancer. Treatment meaning: preoperative locoregional IRX-2 cytokine immunotherapy. Clones were read by immunoSEQ multiplex PCR, and TCRdb kept only the in-frame ones, dropping some. The sample has approximately 38,000 clones; approximately 80% are singletons. The specimen was lymph node tissue, collected after IRX-2 immunotherapy. These receptors all come from a human donor with breast cancer.

As regards this clone: A read error may produce the germline difference seen at one junction end. The chain combines TRBV6-8 with TRBJ1-2; D not resolved. The CDR3 runs to 19 residues. The germline CDR1 and CDR2 sequences are MNHGY and SAAAGT. For the CDR3, the DNA is TGTGCCATCAGTAAAACCACTAATCAGATTATCCGCACAGCCTATGGCTACACCTTC. Protein product: CAISKTTNQIIRTAYGYTF.

V and J are TRBV1 and TRBJ2-7; no check of the table's D call, TRBD1, against the DNA was made. TRBV1 is a listed pseudogene. The CDR3 length is 15 residues. The CDR3 loop reads CTSFRGDRRNYEQYF. Here the CDR3 DNA reads TGCACCAGCTTTAGGGGGGACAGAAGGAACTACGAGCAGTACTTC.

The chain joins TRBV7-7 to TRBJ1-1; D is ambiguous. CDR3 length: 14 amino acids. Germline lookup yields CDR1 SSHAT and CDR2 FNYEAQ (reference sequence). V lost 5 bases to trimming and J lost 0 bases, with 10 bases between them. DNA for the CDR3: TGTGCCAGCAGCCCGAATCAGATGAACACTGAAGCTTTCTTT. Its protein product is CASSPNQMNTEAFF. Complete variable domain (other parts from reference TRBV7-7 and TRBJ1-1): GAGVSQSPRYKVTKRGQDVTLRCDPISSHATLYWYQQALGQGPEFLTYFNYEAQPDKSGLPSDRFSAERPEGSISTLTIQRTEQRDSAMYRCASSPNQMNTEAFFGQGTRLTVV.

The V call is TRBV28, the J call TRBJ2-5; TRBD2 aligns across 7 bases. The CDR3 contains 15 residues. Germline V gene lookup returns CDR1 MDHEN and CDR2 SYDVKM. Germline trimming cut 5 bases from V and 1 base from J; bases unmatched to any gene: 7. For the CDR3, the DNA is TGTGCCAGCAGTCTCACTTCGGGGGGCCAAGAGACCCAGTACTTC. It yields the protein CASSLTSGGQETQYF.

J is TRBJ2-7 and V is TRBV28; 8 nucleotides agree with TRBD2. V shed 3 bases and J 4 bases; nucleotides not matched to a gene: 14. Germline V gene data show CDR1 as MDHEN and CDR2 as SYDVKM. The CDR3 runs 17 residues. CDR3 amino acids: CASSFRLVAGKFYEQYF. Here the CDR3 DNA reads TGTGCCAGCAGTTTTAGGTTGGTAGCGGGGAAGTTTTACGAGCAGTACTTC.

The gene calls are TRBV19 and TRBJ1-3; 8 bases map to TRBD1. The CDR3 length is 17 residues. CDR1 and CDR2 (germline): LNHDA, SQIVND (reference sequence). The V and J ends lost 7 bases and 3 bases, in that order; junction bases with no gene match: 14. CDR3 loop: CASTTATGGVLGNTIYF. Written as DNA, the CDR3 is TGTGCCAGTACCACAGCTACAGGGGGAGTCCTTGGAAACACCATATATTTT.

The J gene is TRBJ1-1, the V gene TRBV6-8; D ambiguous. The CDR3 contains 15 residues. V was shortened by 6 bases and J by 0 bases, with 14 bases between the two germline ends. CDR1 and CDR2 (germline): MNHGY, SAAAGT. The CDR3 loop reads CASRRSSTLNTEAFF. The CDR3 DNA sequence: TGTGCCAGCAGAAGATCATCTACCCTGAACACTGAAGCTTTCTTT.

This chain joins TRBV7-6 and TRBJ2-5, with 12 bases that match TRBD2. This CDR3 contains 20 residues. Germline V CDR1 and CDR2: SGHVS, FNYEAQ. Trimming took 5 bases from V and 0 from J; bases not matched to a gene: 16. The CDR3 here is CASSPWGLAGGTSYQETQYF. In DNA, the CDR3 is TGTGCCAGCAGCCCCTGGGGTCTAGCGGGGGGGACATCGTACCAAGAGACCCAGTACTTC.

The chain links TRBV19 to TRBJ1-1; no clear D gene. V lost 6 bases, J lost 1 base, and 9 bases lay in between. The CDR3 sequence is 13 residues long. Germline CDR1 reads LNHDA; CDR2 reads SQIVND (reference sequence). As DNA, the CDR3 is TGTGCCAGTAGAAGGAAGCAGAACACTGAAGCTTTCTTT. It yields the protein CASRRKQNTEAFF.

CDR3 region: CASSLVWVVDYGYTF. The CDR3, as DNA: TGTGCCAGCAGCTTAGTGTGGGTCGTCGACTATGGCTACACCTTC. The genes are TRBV11-3 and TRBJ1-2; D is uncertain. V was pared by 1 base and J by 3 bases, with 12 bases between. The CDR3 totals 15 residues. CDR1 is SGHNT and CDR2 is YENEEA in the germline V gene.

J is TRBJ1-1 and V is TRBV11-3; D perhaps matches TRBD1 (5 bases). V was trimmed by 7 bases and J by 4 bases, leaving 19 bases between them. Germline lookup yields CDR1 SGHNT and CDR2 YENEEA. This CDR3 has 15 residues. The CDR3 loop reads CASTPQPGASTEAFF. CDR3 nucleotides: TGTGCCAGCACCCCCCAGCCCGGGGCAAGCACTGAAGCTTTCTTT.

CDR3 residues: CASSKTGTGFYEQYF. In DNA, the CDR3 is TGTGCCAGTAGTAAAACCGGGACAGGGTTCTACGAGCAGTACTTC. The chain employs TRBV19 and TRBJ2-7; 9 bases are a match to TRBD1. The CDR3 has 15 residues. V lost 4 bases and J lost 3; bases outside the gene matches: 7. Germline assignment: CDR1 LNHDA and CDR2 SQIVND (reference sequence).

As to this clone: The junction departs from the called germline gene at one end, perhaps through a read error. CDR3 in DNA: TGTGCCAGTACGGCGGTCGGGAACACTAAAGCTTTCTTT. This encodes CASTAVGNTKAFF. The rearrangement links TRBV19 to TRBJ1-1; the D is unclear. CDR1 and CDR2 (germline): LNHDA, SQIVND (reference sequence). The CDR3 covers 13 residues.

This clone was detected once. V gene TRBV11-3 combines with J gene TRBJ1-4; maybe TRBD1 (5 bases). The CDR3 is 15 amino acids. Germline values: CDR1 SGHNT, CDR2 YENEEA. Trimming cost V 5 bases and J 5 bases, with 15 bases left between them. The CDR3 coding sequence is TGTGCCAGCAGCACCTGGACAAAACAAAATGAAAAACTGTTTTTT. Translated, it gives CASSTWTKQNEKLFF.

This chain uses TRBV1 with TRBJ1-2; no DNA check was done on the table's D call, TRBD1. TRBV1 is a pseudogene. The CDR3 is 15 amino acids. The DNA of the CDR3 is TGCGCCAGCAGCCAAGGGACAGGGGGAAGCTATGGCTACACCTTC. This encodes CASSQGTGGSYGYTF.

CDR3: CASSLVSGQGYGYTF. CDR3 nucleotide sequence: TGTGCCAGCAGCTTAGTCTCGGGGCAGGGGTATGGCTACACCTTC. The chain uses TRBV11-3 and TRBJ1-2; D is possibly TRBD1 (6 bases). The CDR3 sequence is 15 residues long. Germline V gives CDR1 SGHNT, CDR2 YENEEA. V shed 1 base and J shed 5 bases, with 14 bases lying between them.

The V gene is TRBV25-1, the J gene TRBJ2-7; D not certain. CDR1 MGHDK and CDR2 SYGVNS come from the germline V gene. This CDR3 is 13 amino acids long. V dropped 6 bases and J dropped 0 bases, with 9 bases sitting between them. The DNA for the CDR3 is TGTGCCAGCAGCAGCAGGAACTCCTACGAGCAGTACTTC. Its protein product is CASSSRNSYEQYF.

J is TRBJ2-7 and V is TRBV28; 8 bases agree with TRBD2. This CDR3 spans 14 amino acids. J gave up 7 bases and V 6 bases, and 11 bases lay outside the gene matches. Germline CDR1 reads MDHEN; CDR2 reads SYDVKM. The CDR3 region is CASSLRAPGGEQYF. CDR3 DNA sequence: TGTGCCAGCAGCCTGAGGGCCCCGGGAGGGGAGCAGTACTTC. The variable domain in full, completed from reference TRBV28 and TRBJ2-7, reads DVKVTQSSRYLVKRTGEKVFLECVQDMDHENMFWYRQDPGLGLRLIYFSYDVKMKEKGDIPEGYSVSREKKERFSLILESASTNQTSMYLCASSLRAPGGEQYFGPGTRLTVT.

V usage is TRBV19 and J usage is TRBJ1-2; D might be TRBD1 (6 bases). This CDR3 is 15 amino acids long. Trimming cost V 1 base and J 4 bases, with 13 bases left between them. Germline lookup yields CDR1 LNHDA and CDR2 SQIVND (reference sequence). The CDR3 loop is CASSIGGGRFYGYTF. CDR3 DNA sequence: TGTGCCAGTAGTATAGGAGGGGGACGGTTCTATGGCTACACCTTC.

The rearrangement joins TRBV19 to TRBJ1-1, with unresolved D. The CDR3 has 13 residues. Per the germline V gene, CDR1 is LNHDA and CDR2 is SQIVND (reference sequence). The V end lost 7 bases, the J end lost 1 base, and 10 bases lay between the germline ends. CDR3 loop: CASKTLANTEAFF. The CDR3, as DNA: TGTGCCAGTAAAACTTTGGCGAACACTGAAGCTTTCTTT.

The CDR3 here is CASRGFSGTTLYF. The CDR3 DNA reads TGTGCCAGCAGGGGGTTTAGCGGGACCACTTTGTACTTC. The chain couples TRBV6-8 to TRBJ2-7; 8 bases fit TRBD2. The CDR3 sequence is 13 residues long. Unmatched junction bases numbered 13, after V lost 6 bases and J lost 12 bases. From germline, CDR1 is MNHGY and CDR2 SAAAGT.

This clone occurred a few times. The chain carries TRBV30 and TRBJ2-7, with D tentatively TRBD1 (5 bases). This CDR3 comprises 12 residues. In germline, CDR1 is GTSNPN, CDR2 SVGIG (reference sequence). Trimming pared 1 base from V and 6 bases from J, leaving 10 bases between. The CDR3 DNA follows: TGTGCCTGGAGTGGTCCAGGGCGCGAGCAGTACTTC. Translation gives CAWSGPGREQYF.

This chain joins TRBV7-4 and TRBJ2-3; 10 nucleotides agree with TRBD2. Unmatched junction bases numbered 4, after V lost 4 bases and J lost 0 bases. Germline V lookup: CDR1 SGHVT, CDR2 SQSDAQ. The CDR3 consists of 16 residues. CDR3: CASSWASGGSTDTQYF. The CDR3 DNA follows: TGTGCCAGCAGCTGGGCTAGCGGGGGTAGCACAGATACGCAGTATTTT.

The chain carries TRBV11-3 and TRBJ1-1; D is ambiguous. The CDR3 consists of 15 residues. Germline CDR1 and CDR2: SGHNT and YENEEA. V lost 3 bases, J lost 1 base, and 12 bases lay in between. In nucleotides, the CDR3 is TGTGCCAGCAGCTTGTCCTCGACACCGAACACTGAAGCTTTCTTT. It codes for CASSLSSTPNTEAFF.

The V and J genes are TRBV6-8 and TRBJ2-3; no firm D call. CDR1 and CDR2 from the germline V gene are MNHGY and SAAAGT. This CDR3 spans 13 amino acids. Trimming stripped 5 bases from V and 10 bases from J, with 16 bases between. For the CDR3, the DNA is TGTGCCAGCAGTGACGTGAGAAGGGTGGCGCAGTATTTT. The encoded protein is CASSDVRRVAQYF.